This T cell receptor beta chain appears in the sequencing data of a study of CD8 T cells in ankylosing spondylitis (dated by TCRdb to 2016 to 2017). Background for the entire study: The study set out to find disease-linked TCR variants by profiling T cell receptor beta repertoires in ankylosing spondylitis patients and healthy donors. Peripheral blood samples were taken, and synovial fluid was additionally collected from ankylosing spondylitis patients. The whole study cohort included some 100 healthy donors and some 27 ankylosing spondylitis patients.

This clonotype was counted only a few times. Its antigen target is currently unknown. Within one base of it there is no much larger clone, and no base qualities were kept. General conclusions and limits of the study: According to the report, matched synovial fluid samples from ankylosing spondylitis patients were significantly enriched for the disease-linked clones. A TCR beta motif of eight highly homologous amino acid variants appeared characteristic of blood from ankylosing spondylitis patients. A CD8+ phenotype was shown by the disease-linked clones, which were found at relatively low frequencies in peripheral blood. Some motif variants were previously reported in synovial fluid and blood of reactive arthritis patients, suggesting common disease-initiation mechanisms.

The CDR1 and CDR2 encoded by the germline V gene (reference sequence) are LNHNV and YYDKDF. The CDR3, cysteine through phenylalanine, is 14 amino acids long. The entry retains the CDR3 DNA only, 42 bases that are in frame from base 1. Trimming accounts for 3 bases at V and 2 bases at J, while the number of junction bases matched to no gene is 0. Reads for this sample came from an Illumina HiSeq 2500. Quantitative 5'-RACE with molecular barcodes was used to prepare TCR beta libraries. Turning to the authors' computational methods: A new computational method, built on a probabilistic model of VDJ rearrangement, was used to identify disease-linked TCR variants. TCRdb reran the public reads through fastp at Q25 and MiXCR, keeping productive beta chains. Duplicate CDR3 protein sequences are folded into a single record with the most common DNA and genes. TCRdb, not the original authors, processed these V and J calls. The sample has around 770,000 distinct CDR3 sequences on record, about 10% of them singletons. The ten biggest clones cover approximately 0.5% of the sample.

Sequencing was performed on blood, either unsorted or a sorted T cell fraction (not recorded which). The chain is assembled from TRBV15 and TRBJ2-5; TRBD1 lines up with 10 middle nucleotides. The receptor was isolated from a male donor with ankylosing spondylitis. The CDR3 reads as follows: CATSRDRGQETQYF. The DNA sequence reads TGTGCCACCAGCAGGGACAGGGGGCAAGAGACCCAGTACTTC.